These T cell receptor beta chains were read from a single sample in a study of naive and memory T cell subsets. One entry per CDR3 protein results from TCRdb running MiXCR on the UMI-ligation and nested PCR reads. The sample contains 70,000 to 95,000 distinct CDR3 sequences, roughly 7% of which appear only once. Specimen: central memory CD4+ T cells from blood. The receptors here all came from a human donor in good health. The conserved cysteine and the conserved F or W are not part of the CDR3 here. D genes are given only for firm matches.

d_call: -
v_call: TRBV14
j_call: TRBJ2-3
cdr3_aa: ASSQTRDTQY

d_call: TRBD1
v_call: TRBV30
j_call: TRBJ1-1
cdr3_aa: AWSGSDRGRAEAF

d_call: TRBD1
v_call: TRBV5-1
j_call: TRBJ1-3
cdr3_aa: ASSQTGGTGNTIY

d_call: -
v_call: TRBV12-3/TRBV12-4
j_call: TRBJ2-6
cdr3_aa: ASSLGSSFSGANVLT

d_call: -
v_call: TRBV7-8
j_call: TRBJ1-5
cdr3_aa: ASSRLGQGNNQPQH

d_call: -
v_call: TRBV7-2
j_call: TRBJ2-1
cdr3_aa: ASSLDAGPSAEQF

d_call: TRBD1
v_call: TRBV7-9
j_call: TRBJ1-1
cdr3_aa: ASSPPRGPATEAF

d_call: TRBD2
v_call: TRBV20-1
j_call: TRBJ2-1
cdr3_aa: SKRIAGGNEQF

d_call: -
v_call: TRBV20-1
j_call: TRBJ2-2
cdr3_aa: SARMGGRNTGELF

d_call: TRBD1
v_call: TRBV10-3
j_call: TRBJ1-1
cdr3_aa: AISATGGAGAF

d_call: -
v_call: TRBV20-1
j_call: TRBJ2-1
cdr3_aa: SASDRPGGEQF

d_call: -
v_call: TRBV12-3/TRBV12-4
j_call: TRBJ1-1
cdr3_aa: ASSFLQNTEAF

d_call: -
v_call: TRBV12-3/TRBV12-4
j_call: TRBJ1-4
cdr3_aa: ASRRSSNEKLF

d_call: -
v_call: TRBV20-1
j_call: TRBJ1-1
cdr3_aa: SARLAGAVKNTEAF

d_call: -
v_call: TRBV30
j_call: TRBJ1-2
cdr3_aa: ACLEGGGYT

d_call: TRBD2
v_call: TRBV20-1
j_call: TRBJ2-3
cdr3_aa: SAAGGPADTQY

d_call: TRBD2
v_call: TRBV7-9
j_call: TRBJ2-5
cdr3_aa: ASSLPGLAGGLETQY

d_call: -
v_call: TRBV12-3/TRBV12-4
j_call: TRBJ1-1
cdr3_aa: ASSLRGGKTEAF

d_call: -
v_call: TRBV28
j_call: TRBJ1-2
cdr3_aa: ASSPPLHRHGYT

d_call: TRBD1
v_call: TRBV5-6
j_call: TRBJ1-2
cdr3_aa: ASSPAGGTANYGYT

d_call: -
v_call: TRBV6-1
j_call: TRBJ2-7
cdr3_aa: ASSAGGQLY

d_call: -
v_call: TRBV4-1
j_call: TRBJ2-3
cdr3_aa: ASSQDQTRTDTQY

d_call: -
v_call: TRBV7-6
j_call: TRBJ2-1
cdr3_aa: ASSLGGSGSRNYNEQF

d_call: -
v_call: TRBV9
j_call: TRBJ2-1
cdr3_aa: ASSAQFQDNEQF

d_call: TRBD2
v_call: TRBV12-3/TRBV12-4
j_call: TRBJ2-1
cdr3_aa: ASSLASGGARRNEQF

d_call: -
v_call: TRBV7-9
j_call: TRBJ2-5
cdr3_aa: ASSWSGLQQETQY

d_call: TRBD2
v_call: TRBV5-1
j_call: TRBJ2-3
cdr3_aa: ASSSLTSGGRTDTQY

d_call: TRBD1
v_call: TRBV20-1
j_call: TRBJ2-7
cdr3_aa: SARTGIQGAYEQY

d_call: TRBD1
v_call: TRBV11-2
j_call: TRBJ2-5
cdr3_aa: ASSSRQGYQETQY

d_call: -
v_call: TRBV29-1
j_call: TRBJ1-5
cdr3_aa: SVQDGNQPQH

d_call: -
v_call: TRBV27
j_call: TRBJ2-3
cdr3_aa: ASSSRATRPDTQY

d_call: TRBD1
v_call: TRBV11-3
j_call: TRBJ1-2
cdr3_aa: ASSEGTDYGYT

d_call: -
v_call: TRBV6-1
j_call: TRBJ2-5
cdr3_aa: ASRFNHDSEETQY

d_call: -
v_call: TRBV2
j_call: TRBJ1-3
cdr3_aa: ASSEEYNSGNTIY

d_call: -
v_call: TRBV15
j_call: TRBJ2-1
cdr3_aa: ATLPVGAGWNEQF

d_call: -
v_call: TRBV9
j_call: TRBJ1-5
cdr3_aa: ASSDTGSVQPQH

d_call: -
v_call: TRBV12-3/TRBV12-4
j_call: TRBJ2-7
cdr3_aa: ASSSYLGEQY

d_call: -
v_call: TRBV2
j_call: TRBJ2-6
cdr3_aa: ASSDGTAVSGANVLT

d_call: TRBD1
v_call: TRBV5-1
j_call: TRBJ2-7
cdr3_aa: ASTRQGADYEQY

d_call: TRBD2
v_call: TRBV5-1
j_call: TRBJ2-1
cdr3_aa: ASSLGLAGGRNEQF

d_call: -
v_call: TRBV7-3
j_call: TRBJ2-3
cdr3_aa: ASSLSGRSTDTQY

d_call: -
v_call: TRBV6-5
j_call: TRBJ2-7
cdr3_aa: ASSLDRQTYDQY

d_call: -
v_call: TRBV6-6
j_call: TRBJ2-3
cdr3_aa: ASSYLSGPRDTQY

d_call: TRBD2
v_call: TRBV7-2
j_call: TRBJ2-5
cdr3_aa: ASSPGTSMRETQY

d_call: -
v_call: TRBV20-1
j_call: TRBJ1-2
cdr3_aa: SARLSYGYT

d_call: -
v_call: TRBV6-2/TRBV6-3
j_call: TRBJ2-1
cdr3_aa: ASSYPPNEQF

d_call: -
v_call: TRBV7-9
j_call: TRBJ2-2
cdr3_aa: AGLNTGELF

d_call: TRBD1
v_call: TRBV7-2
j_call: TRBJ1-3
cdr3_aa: ASSLQGANTIY

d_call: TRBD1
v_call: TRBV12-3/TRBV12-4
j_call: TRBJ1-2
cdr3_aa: ASSSRDRGVYGYT

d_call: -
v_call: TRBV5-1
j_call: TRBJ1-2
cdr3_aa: ASSLAGVNYGYT

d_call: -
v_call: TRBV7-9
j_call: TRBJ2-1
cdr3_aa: ASSFQVNEQF

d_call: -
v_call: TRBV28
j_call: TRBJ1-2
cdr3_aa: ASRQFGNYGYT